The clone carrying this TCR beta chain appeared a few times. What it recognizes is unknown. This entry is derived from a study of Graves' ophthalmopathy and Graves' hyperthyroidism. Study-wide findings and caveats: Built on 13 signatures, a model told ophthalmopathy apart from stable hyperthyroidism with about 91% sensitivity and 81.08% specificity. Blood also harbored most expanded thyroid clonotypes above 0.001 frequency.

The germline V gene encodes CDR1 SGHDT and CDR2 YYEEEE. The CDR3 is 18 residues long. V lost 3 bases to trimming and J lost 6 bases; unmatched junction nucleotides: 16. Amplification of TCR beta CDR3 regions used RNA transcripts. An initial RT-PCR round employing HTBI primers preceded a second-round multiplex PCR. TCRdb independently ran MiXCR on the multiplex PCR reads; one entry per CDR3 protein. The data show roughly 1.1 million distinct CDR3 sequences, less than 45% seen once. Hyperthyroidism patients, aged 18 to 65, were newly diagnosed, under 2 months' duration. Excluded were patients with other autoimmune diseases, uncontrolled infections, pregnancy or lactation.

Sequenced: peripheral blood or thyroid tissue (not recorded which). This sequence was found in an adult man with Graves' hyperthyroidism. V is TRBV5-6 and J is TRBJ1-4; TRBD1 agrees at 8 bases. CDR3 amino acids: CASSSRTGNWGRDEKLFF. CDR3 coding DNA: TGTGCCAGCAGCTCCCGGACAGGGAACTGGGGACGTGATGAAAAACTGTTTTTT.